What follows describes a single T cell receptor beta chain. Its antigen is unknown. J lost 5 bases, V lost 7 bases, and 12 bases had no gene match. CDR3 length equals 15 residues. CDR1 SQVTM and CDR2 ANQGSEA come from the germline V gene. This sample was taken from a study of early T cells in non-severe SARS-CoV-2 infection. As for the study in general: Unsorted whole-blood RNA was sequenced in bulk, leaving chains unpaired.

Attachment of unique molecular identifiers to individual cDNA molecules was performed. TCRdb recomputed calls from the 5' RACE reads with MiXCR, one row per CDR3 protein. The sample consists of about 97,000 distinct CDR3 sequences, less than 15% of them appearing once. Points from the study as a whole: Private and CD4 specificities were missed by VDJdb matching, skewed to anti-spike CD8.

The rearrangement links TRBV29-1 to TRBJ2-1; 9 nucleotides align to TRBD2. Sequences were obtained from whole blood. The clonotype comes from an adult who was a healthcare worker with PCR-confirmed SARS-CoV-2 infection or an uninfected control (not recorded which). CDR3 region: CSARRTSDPDNEQFF. CDR3 coding DNA: TGCAGCGCACGCCGGACTAGCGACCCCGACAATGAGCAGTTCTTC.